Listed here are 15 T cell receptor beta chains from one sample, sequenced in a study of cytomegalovirus exposure and HLA in healthy donors. PCR employed 60 Vbeta and 13 Jbeta primers. Some clones are missing from TCRdb's copy, which holds only in-frame ones; the method was immunoSEQ multiplex PCR. This table has approximately 90,000 clones, 63% appearing once. Material for sequencing was PBMCs. The receptor source for this set is a woman aged 25 to 39 in good health and CMV-seronegative.

The J gene is TRBJ2-7, the V gene TRBV7-9; a weak D match, TRBD1 (6 bases). V lost 4 bases, J lost 9 bases, and 16 bases lay in between. The V gene's germline CDR1 is SEHNR and CDR2 FQNEAQ (reference sequence). The CDR3 has 13 residues. The CDR3 here is CASSSYRDPGQYF. CDR3 sequence (DNA): TGTGCCAGCAGCTCATACAGGGATCCGGGGCAGTACTTC. The whole variable domain, remainder taken from reference TRBV7-9 and TRBJ2-7, is DTGVSQNPRHKITKRGQNVTFRCDPISEHNRLYWYRQTLGQGPEFLTYFQNEAQLEKSRLLSDRFSAERPKGSFSTLEIQRTEQGDSAMYLCASSSYRDPGQYFGPGTRLTVT.

The chain combines TRBV5-6 with TRBJ1-2; TRBD1 matches 9 bases. Germline CDR1 and CDR2: SGHDT and YYEEEE. With 4 bases clipped from V and 7 bases from J, the junction kept 5 bases outside the gene matches. This CDR3 region has 13 residues. The CDR3 DNA reads as TGTGCCAGCAGCCTTCACAGGGGGCCTGGCTACACCTTC. This encodes CASSLHRGPGYTF.

This clone was detected many times. The V call is TRBV5-4, the J call TRBJ2-2; perhaps TRBD1 as D (5 bases). The CDR3 runs 15 residues. V was trimmed by 0 bases and J by 6 bases, leaving 12 bases between them. Per the germline V gene, CDR1 is SGHNT and CDR2 is YYREEE (reference sequence). The DNA for the CDR3 is TGTGCCAGCAGCTTGGACCTCAGGGAAGCCGGGGAGCTGTTTTTT. Amino acid sequence: CASSLDLREAGELFF.

This clone was seen more than once but under ten times. A read error may produce the germline difference seen at one junction end. At the DNA level, this CDR3 is encoded by other sequences in the same sample as well. This sequence joins TRBV5-1 and TRBJ1-5; tentative D call: TRBD1 (6 bases). This CDR3 comprises 13 residues. Germline V CDR1 and CDR2: SGHRS, YFSETQ. The chain's CDR3 is CACSREGDKPQHF. For the CDR3, the DNA is TGCGCCTGCAGCCGGGAGGGGGACAAGCCCCAGCATTTC.

This clone was seen only a few times. V and J are TRBV28 and TRBJ2-3; a possible D gene is TRBD2 (5 bases). Germline loops: CDR1 MDHEN, CDR2 SYDVKM. The CDR3 extends over 12 amino acids. Trimming removed 3 bases from V and 6 bases from J, with 7 bases in between. This CDR3 reads CASSFGGDTQYF. CDR3 bases: TGTGCCAGCAGTTTTGGCGGGGATACGCAGTATTTT.

This clone has only a few counts. The genes are TRBV19 and TRBJ1-2, with TRBD1 matching 9 bases. After removal of 2 bases from V and 4 bases from J, the junction contained 5 bases not matched to a gene. CDR1 is LNHDA and CDR2 is SQIVND in the germline V gene (reference sequence). This CDR3 has 15 amino acids. CDR3 sequence reads: CASSIIGTGSYGYTF. The CDR3 DNA is TGTGCCAGTAGTATAATCGGGACAGGGTCCTATGGCTACACCTTC. Full variable domain (remainder filled in from reference TRBV19 and TRBJ1-2): DGGITQSPKYLFRKEGQNVTLSCEQNLNHDAMYWYRQDPGQGLRLIYYSQIVNDFQKGDIAEGYSVSREKKESFPLTVTSAQKNPTAFYLCASSIIGTGSYGYTFGSGTRLTVV.

The V call is TRBV28, the J call TRBJ1-1; D perhaps matches TRBD1 (5 bases). V gave up 8 bases and J gave up 3 bases, with 10 bases separating them. Germline values: CDR1 MDHEN, CDR2 SYDVKM. The CDR3 length is 12 residues. This chain's CDR3 is CASGGLDTEAFF. In DNA form, the CDR3 reads TGTGCCAGCGGGGGGTTGGACACTGAAGCTTTCTTT.

V usage is TRBV12-5 and J usage is TRBJ1-6, with 8 bases aligning to TRBD1. This CDR3 region has 18 residues. The V segment lost 4 bases and the J segment 4 bases; nucleotides outside the gene matches: 12. The germline gives CDR1 LGHNT, CDR2 FRNRAP. The CDR3 spells CASGYQAGGFGYNSPLHF. CDR3 nucleotides: TGTGCTAGTGGTTACCAAGCAGGGGGCTTTGGGTATAATTCACCCCTCCACTTT.

This clone was counted between two and nine times. This chain links TRBV27 with TRBJ1-2; possibly TRBD1 for D (6 bases). Trimming shortened V by 7 bases and J by 0 bases, and 9 bases separated the two germline ends. Germline assignment: CDR1 MNHEY and CDR2 SMNVEV (reference sequence). The CDR3 is 13 residues long. DNA of the CDR3: TGTGCCAGCAAGGGGGTAGCTAACTATGGCTACACCTTC. It yields the protein CASKGVANYGYTF.

The CDR3 reads CASSPEGPPINYGYTF. The CDR3 DNA reads as TGTGCCAGCTCACCAGAGGGTCCTCCTATTAACTATGGCTACACCTTC. The chain links TRBV18 to TRBJ1-2; D is undetermined. The CDR3 has 16 amino acids. CDR1 is KGHSH, CDR2 LQKENI, per germline. The germline V and J ends were trimmed by 2 bases and 1 base, with 14 bases remaining between them.

This clone appeared a few times. The J gene is TRBJ1-3, the V gene TRBV5-1; 8 bases are a match to TRBD1. The CDR3 length is 14 residues. In germline, CDR1 is SGHRS, CDR2 YFSETQ. V shed 4 bases, J shed 2 bases, and the junction held 2 bases outside the gene matches. The CDR3 DNA sequence: TGCGCCAGCAGCATGGACAGGGCTGGAAACACCATATATTTT. This codes for CASSMDRAGNTIYF.

In this sample, this clone turned up once. The V and J genes are TRBV5-1 and TRBJ2-3, with a weak D call TRBD1 (7 bases). The CDR3 contains 16 residues. Trimming pared 0 bases from V and 1 base from J, leaving 12 bases between. Germline values: CDR1 SGHRS, CDR2 YFSETQ. CDR3 amino acids: CASSLVEGAGTDTQYF. For the CDR3, the DNA is TGCGCCAGCAGCTTGGTGGAGGGGGCGGGCACAGATACGCAGTATTTT.

This clone was observed a handful of times. This chain connects TRBV5-1 to TRBJ2-1, with D unclear. CDR3 length: 14 amino acids. Trimming cost V 0 bases and J 1 base, with 5 bases left between them. CDR1 is SGHRS and CDR2 is YFSETQ in the germline V gene. CDR3 DNA sequence: TGCGCCAGCAGCTTGGTGACTTCCTACAATGAGCAGTTCTTC. Translation: CASSLVTSYNEQFF.

The chain employs TRBV25-1 and TRBJ1-5, with D possibly matching TRBD1 (6 bases). The ends were cut back, 1 base at V and 5 bases at J, with 9 bases in the middle. CDR1 MGHDK and CDR2 SYGVNS come from the germline V gene. The CDR3 length is 14 residues. CDR3 protein: CASSEWDTYQPQHF. The CDR3 nucleotides are TGTGCCAGCAGTGAATGGGACACCTATCAGCCCCAGCATTTT.

This clone was detected a few times. The rearrangement uses TRBV6-7 and TRBJ2-1; 7 bases align to TRBD2. TRBV6-7 is given ORF status, its function remaining uncertain. Trimming cost V 1 base and J 5 bases; bases outside gene matches: 8. The CDR3 length is 16 residues. CDR3 bases: TGTGCCAGCAGTTACTTGGGGACTATCCTGGACAATGAGCAGTTCTTC. This sequence encodes CASSYLGTILDNEQFF.